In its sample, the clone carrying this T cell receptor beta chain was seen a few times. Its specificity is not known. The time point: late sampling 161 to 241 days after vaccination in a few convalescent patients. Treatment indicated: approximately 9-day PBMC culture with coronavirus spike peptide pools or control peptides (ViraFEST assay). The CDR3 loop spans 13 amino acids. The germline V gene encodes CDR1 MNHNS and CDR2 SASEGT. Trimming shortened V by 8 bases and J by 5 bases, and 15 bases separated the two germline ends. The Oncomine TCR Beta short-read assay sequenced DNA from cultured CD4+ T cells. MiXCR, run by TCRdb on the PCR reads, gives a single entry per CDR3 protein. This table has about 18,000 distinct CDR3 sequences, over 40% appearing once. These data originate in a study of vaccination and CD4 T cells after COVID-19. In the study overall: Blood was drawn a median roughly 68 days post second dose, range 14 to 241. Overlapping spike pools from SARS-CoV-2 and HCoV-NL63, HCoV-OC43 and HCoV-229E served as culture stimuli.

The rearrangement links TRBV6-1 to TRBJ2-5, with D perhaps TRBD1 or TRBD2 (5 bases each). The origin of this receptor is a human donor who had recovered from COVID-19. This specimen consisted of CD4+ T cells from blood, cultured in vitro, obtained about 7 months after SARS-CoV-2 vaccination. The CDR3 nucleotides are TGTGCCAGCGTGGGGGTTTGGGGGGAGACCCAGTACTTC. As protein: CASVGVWGETQYF.